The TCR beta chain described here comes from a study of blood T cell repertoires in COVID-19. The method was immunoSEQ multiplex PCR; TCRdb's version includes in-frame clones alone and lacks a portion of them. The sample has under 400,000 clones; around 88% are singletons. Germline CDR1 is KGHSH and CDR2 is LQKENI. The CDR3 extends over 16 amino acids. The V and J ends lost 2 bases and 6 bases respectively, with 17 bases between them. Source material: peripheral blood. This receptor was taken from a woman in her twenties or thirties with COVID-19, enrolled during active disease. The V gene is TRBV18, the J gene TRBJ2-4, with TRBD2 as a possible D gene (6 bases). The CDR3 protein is CASSPGGSRTGNIQYF. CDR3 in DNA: TGTGCCAGCTCACCAGGGGGGTCCCGAACGGGAAACATTCAGTACTTC.